This paragraph covers one T cell receptor (beta chain) sequence. This specimen belongs to a study of blood T cell repertoires in COVID-19. The table came from immunoSEQ multiplex PCR; TCRdb's copy has only in-frame clones and leaves some out. The data hold about 230,000 clones, with approximately 82% observed a single time. Germline V CDR1 and CDR2: SGHTA, FQGNSA. V lost 5 bases and J lost 0; bases outside the gene matches: 7. CDR3 length: 16 residues. V and J are TRBV7-2 and TRBJ2-1; 7 bases line up with TRBD1. This TCR came from a man in his forties who had recovered from COVID-19. The sequenced material came from peripheral blood. The CDR3 reads CASSTPPGGSYNEQFF. CDR3 DNA sequence: TGTGCCAGCAGCACTCCCCCAGGGGGCTCCTACAATGAGCAGTTCTTC.